The 27 T cell receptor beta chains given below trace back to one sample, sequenced in a study of blood T cells in healthy people across ages. PCR was performed a second time for about 6 to 11 cycles using a sample-barcoded 5' primer and a J-beta primer mix. TCRdb analysed the 5' RACE reads with MiXCR anew, one entry per CDR3 protein. The sample yields 1.5 million to 2 million distinct CDR3 sequences, roughly 30% seen once. Sequenced input: blood. These receptors came from a woman aged 25-40 years in good health.

On this clonotype itself: A much larger clone sits a single nucleotide away, making a read error possible. This chain uses TRBV29-1 with TRBJ2-4; D possibly corresponds to TRBD2 (5 bases). The J call may be in error: the DNA end matches TRBJ2-7 better. Looked up from germline, CDR1 is SQVTM and CDR2 is ANQGSEA. The CDR3 is 13 amino acids. CDR3 protein: CSAEVSRVYEQYF. For the CDR3, the DNA is TGCAGCGCTGAAGTATCGAGGGTCTACGAGCAGTACTTC.

This rearrangement joins TRBV28 to TRBJ2-7; 9 bases agree with TRBD2. There are 15 residues in the CDR3. Germline CDR1 MDHEN, CDR2 SYDVKM. Losses at the gene ends were 3 bases for V and 6 bases for J; bases not matched to a gene: 9. CDR3 amino acids: CASSLKGRGGREQYF. CDR3 nucleotides: TGTGCCAGCAGTTTGAAGGGGCGGGGGGGCCGCGAGCAGTACTTC. The full variable domain, in which reference TRBV28 and TRBJ2-7 provide the parts outside the CDR3, is DVKVTQSSRYLVKRTGEKVFLECVQDMDHENMFWYRQDPGLGLRLIYFSYDVKMKEKGDIPEGYSVSREKKERFSLILESASTNQTSMYLCASSLKGRGGREQYFGPGTRLTVT.

The chain is built from TRBV6-1 and TRBJ2-3, with D maybe TRBD2 (5 bases). V was shortened by 7 bases and J by 1 base, with 12 bases between the two germline ends. Germline V lookup: CDR1 MNHNS, CDR2 SASEGT. The CDR3 loop spans 14 amino acids. The DNA of the CDR3 is TGTGCCAGCACCCCTAGCCCAGGCACAGATACGCAGTATTTT. This encodes CASTPSPGTDTQYF.

This clonotype was observed many times. This chain uses TRBV20-1 with TRBJ2-1; D perhaps matches TRBD1 (9 bases). Germline V gene sequence: CDR1 DFQATT, CDR2 SNEGSKA (reference sequence). The length of the CDR3 is 18 residues. V was pared by 2 bases and J by 8 bases, with 28 bases between. The chain's CDR3 is CSARIAGTGFGGIHEQFF. The CDR3 DNA reads TGCAGTGCTAGAATAGCGGGGACAGGGTTCGGAGGGATACATGAGCAGTTCTTC.

This clonotype was recorded many times. The V gene is TRBV5-1, the J gene TRBJ2-1, with a possible D match to TRBD1 (6 bases). Germline assignment: CDR1 SGHRS and CDR2 YFSETQ. V was trimmed by 5 bases and J by 3 bases, leaving 12 bases between them. The CDR3 consists of 14 residues. The CDR3 coding sequence is TGCGCCAGCAGTCTCACAGGGCACTACAATGAGCAGTTCTTC. Its protein product is CASSLTGHYNEQFF.

The gene calls are TRBV6-6 and TRBJ1-3; D is possibly TRBD1 (6 bases). This CDR3 region has 16 residues. V dropped 4 bases and J dropped 0 bases, with 13 bases sitting between them. Germline V CDR1 and CDR2: MNHNY, SVGAGI (reference sequence). The CDR3 DNA reads as TGTGCCAGCAGTTCCCCTCGGACAGACTCTGGAAACACCATATATTTT. Translated: CASSSPRTDSGNTIYF.

The chain joins TRBV7-9 to TRBJ2-7; the D gene is possibly TRBD2 (5 bases). CDR1 SEHNR and CDR2 FQNEAQ come from the germline V gene (reference sequence). V was trimmed by 5 bases and J by 4 bases, leaving 15 bases between them. The CDR3 is 14 residues long. CDR3 amino acids: CASSRPGSEYEQYF. DNA for the CDR3: TGTGCCAGCAGCAGACCGGGGTCTGAATACGAGCAGTACTTC.

V and J are TRBV5-1 and TRBJ1-1; possible D gene TRBD1, 5 bases. Germline V gene lookup returns CDR1 SGHRS and CDR2 YFSETQ. CDR3 length equals 11 residues. The V end was cut by 4 bases, the J end by 7 bases, with 8 bases between. The CDR3 sequence: CASSIDSEAFF. For the CDR3, the DNA is TGCGCCAGCAGCATCGACAGTGAAGCTTTCTTT.

This clonotype showed up many times. The CDR3 sequence: CASSLGTSGAAFPYEQYF. The DNA of the CDR3 is TGCGCCAGCAGCCTGGGGACTAGCGGGGCCGCATTTCCTTACGAGCAGTACTTC. The chain joins TRBV5-1 to TRBJ2-7; 13 positions agree with TRBD2. Germline loops: CDR1 SGHRS, CDR2 YFSETQ. V lost 4 bases to trimming and J lost 4 bases; unmatched junction nucleotides: 14. CDR3 length: 18 residues.

The rearrangement joins TRBV29-1 to TRBJ1-2, with 9 bases matching TRBD1. The CDR3 length is 14 residues. The ends lost 1 base at V and 4 bases at J; junction bases unmatched: 4. Germline CDR1 reads SQVTM; CDR2 reads ANQGSEA. The CDR3 region is CSVEAWGQGYGYTF. In DNA, the CDR3 is TGCAGCGTTGAAGCTTGGGGACAGGGCTATGGCTACACCTTC.

V gene TRBV18 combines with J gene TRBJ1-3; TRBD1 is a possible D gene (5 bases). CDR3 length: 15 amino acids. Trimming removed 3 bases from V and 6 bases from J, with 15 bases in between. Germline CDR1 reads KGHSH; CDR2 reads LQKENI. The CDR3, as DNA: TGTGCCAGCTCACCGGCTACAGGAACTGAAAACACCATATATTTT. Protein: CASSPATGTENTIYF.

This clonotype came up many times. V and J are TRBV28 and TRBJ2-7, with 7 bases matching TRBD2. In germline, CDR1 is MDHEN, CDR2 SYDVKM. The CDR3 loop spans 13 amino acids. Trimming cost V 7 bases and J 5 bases; bases outside gene matches: 8. CDR3 nucleotide sequence: TGTGCCAGCAACCCCCCGGGGAGGGACGAGCAGTACTTC. Its translation is CASNPPGRDEQYF.

V gene TRBV11-1 combines with J gene TRBJ2-2; TRBD2 might be the D (5 bases). The V gene lost 3 bases and the J gene lost 7 bases, with 12 bases spanning the gap. The CDR3 has 14 residues. CDR1 and CDR2 from the germline V gene are SGHAT and FQDESV (reference sequence). In DNA form, the CDR3 reads TGTGCCAGCAGCTTGAGTAGCGTCGGCGGGGAGCTGTTTTTT. This gives the protein CASSLSSVGGELFF.

This chain uses TRBV6-6 with TRBJ1-3; D might be TRBD1 (6 bases). Looked up from germline, CDR1 is MNHNY and CDR2 is SVGAGI (reference sequence). The CDR3 contains 15 residues. The ends were cut back, 2 bases at V and 5 bases at J, with 13 bases in the middle. The CDR3 DNA sequence: TGTGCCAGCAGTTACCAACAGGGTGGGAGAAACACCATATATTTT. Translating gives CASSYQQGGRNTIYF.

The DNA of the CDR3 is TGCGCCAGCAGCTTGGGGGGACCTAGCGGGGGCTCCTACAATGAGCAGTTCTTC. Translation: CASSLGGPSGGSYNEQFF. The chain couples TRBV5-1 to TRBJ2-1, with 10 bases identical to TRBD2. Looked up from germline, CDR1 is SGHRS and CDR2 is YFSETQ. This CDR3 is 18 amino acids long. V was pared by 0 bases and J by 0 bases, with 6 bases of the junction left unmatched.

This clonotype was seen only a few times. This chain joins TRBV29-1 and TRBJ2-3, with TRBD2 matching over 11 bases. The CDR3 length is 19 residues. Trimming cost V 3 bases and J 0 bases; bases outside gene matches: 14. Germline CDR1 reads SQVTM; CDR2 reads ANQGSEA. CDR3 sequence: CSVEGVDATSGESTDTQYF. The CDR3 bases are TGCAGCGTTGAGGGGGTAGATGCGACTAGCGGGGAAAGCACAGATACGCAGTATTTT.

This clonotype was detected ten times or more. The chain has TRBV6-5 and TRBJ2-7, with 7 bases aligning to TRBD1. CDR1 is MNHEY, CDR2 SVGAGI, per germline. Losses at the gene ends were 6 bases for V and 1 base for J; bases not matched to a gene: 9. The CDR3 loop spans 15 amino acids. The CDR3 coding sequence is TGTGCCAGCAGACCCTATGGGACAGATTCCTACGAGCAGTACTTC. It encodes CASRPYGTDSYEQYF.

This clonotype has a count of ten or more. The chain recombines TRBV29-1 with TRBJ1-1, with D tentatively TRBD1 (5 bases). CDR1 and CDR2 from the germline V gene are SQVTM and ANQGSEA. Trimming pared 4 bases from V and 0 bases from J, leaving 9 bases between. This CDR3 spans 13 amino acids. This CDR3 reads CSVAGVMNTEAFF. Written as DNA, the CDR3 is TGCAGCGTTGCGGGGGTCATGAACACTGAAGCTTTCTTT.

The chain couples TRBV27 to TRBJ2-5; weak D call: TRBD1 (6 bases). Between the trimmed V and J ends, which lost 3 bases and 11 bases, there was a span of 13 bases. In germline, CDR1 is MNHEY, CDR2 SMNVEV (reference sequence). The CDR3 is 12 residues long. CDR3 region: CASSFGGEKQYF. CDR3 nucleotide sequence: TGTGCCAGCAGTTTTGGGGGCGAAAAGCAGTACTTC.

The chain carries TRBV12-3 or TRBV12-4 and TRBJ2-6, with D tentatively TRBD2 (7 bases). The length of the CDR3 is 16 residues. The V and J ends lost 2 bases and 6 bases respectively, with 14 bases between them. The CDR3 loop is CASSLFRGAEANVLTF. DNA of the CDR3: TGTGCCAGCAGTTTATTCCGGGGGGCCGAGGCCAACGTCCTGACTTTC.

The chain uses TRBV6-2 or TRBV6-3 and TRBJ1-1; no clear D. The CDR3 runs to 15 residues. Germline V gene sequence: CDR1 MNHEY, CDR2 SVGEGT. V was cut by 6 bases and J by 7 bases, with 21 bases left in between. The CDR3 reads CASSPVLSDRNEAFF. The CDR3 coding sequence is TGTGCCAGCAGCCCGGTGTTGAGTGATAGGAATGAAGCTTTCTTT.

This clonotype was seen repeatedly, ten times or more. The V call is TRBV6-5, the J call TRBJ1-6, with D perhaps TRBD1 (6 bases). V was clipped by 5 bases and J by 9 bases, with 11 bases between them. CDR1 is MNHEY and CDR2 is SVGAGI in the germline V gene. The CDR3 has 13 amino acids. The CDR3 sequence is CASSQGQASPLHF. The CDR3 DNA sequence: TGTGCCAGCAGTCAGGGGCAAGCTTCACCCCTCCACTTT.

The chain uses TRBV4-1 and TRBJ1-1, with TRBD1 matching 8 bases. The CDR3 has 16 residues. The V and J ends lost 4 bases and 0 bases, in that order; junction bases with no gene match: 7. Germline lookup yields CDR1 MGHRA and CDR2 YSYEKL. CDR3 amino acids: CASSRVDRAMNTEAFF. DNA of the CDR3: TGCGCCAGCAGCCGCGTGGACAGGGCAATGAACACTGAAGCTTTCTTT.

This clonotype was observed a few times. The genes are TRBV24-1 and TRBJ2-2; TRBD1 agrees at 7 bases. The CDR3 consists of 15 residues. V dropped 8 bases and J dropped 3; count of bases not matched to a gene: 8. In germline, CDR1 is KGHDR, CDR2 SFDVKD. The CDR3 coding sequence is TGTGCCACCACCCCGGGGCAGGGGGACACCGGGGAGCTGTTTTTT. Its protein product is CATTPGQGDTGELFF.

The genes are TRBV5-1 and TRBJ2-1, with TRBD2 matching 12 bases. The ends lost 4 bases at V and 8 bases at J; junction bases unmatched: 16. The germline gives CDR1 SGHRS, CDR2 YFSETQ. This CDR3 region has 18 residues. CDR3 DNA sequence: TGCGCCAGCAGCGTGGGACCTCGGGCTAGCGGGAGGGCCGATGAGCAGTTCTTC. Translated: CASSVGPRASGRADEQFF. The whole variable domain, filled in from reference TRBV5-1 and TRBJ2-1, reads KAGVTQTPRYLIKTRGQQVTLSCSPISGHRSVSWYQQTPGQGLQFLFEYFSETQRNKGNFPGRFSGRQFSNSRSEMNVSTLELGDSALYLCASSVGPRASGRADEQFFGPGTRLTVL.

This clonotype has only a few counts. This sequence joins TRBV2 and TRBJ2-3; D unclear. Germline CDR1 reads SNHLY; CDR2 reads FYNNEI. The ends were cut back, 7 bases at V and 0 bases at J, with 11 bases in the middle. The CDR3 runs to 14 residues. CDR3 sequence: CASKGPVSTDTQYF. The CDR3 DNA is TGTGCCAGCAAAGGACCAGTAAGCACAGATACGCAGTATTTT.

The chain links TRBV4-1 to TRBJ1-1, with 9 positions matching TRBD1. This CDR3 region has 18 residues. V gave up 6 bases and J gave up 5 bases; unmatched junction bases: 19. From germline, CDR1 is MGHRA and CDR2 YSYEKL. The CDR3 reads CASRRVQGAPLGQTEAFF. Here the CDR3 DNA reads TGCGCCAGCAGAAGAGTACAGGGGGCCCCTTTAGGGCAGACTGAAGCTTTCTTT.